The rows below give T cell receptor beta chains drawn from one sample of a study of T cells in Graves' hyperthyroidism and ophthalmopathy. TCRdb re-analysed the multiplex PCR reads in MiXCR, keeping a single row per CDR3 protein. The sample has 500,000 to 750,000 distinct CDR3 sequences; 35% to 55% are singletons. Sample: peripheral blood or thyroid tissue (not recorded which). The receptors originated from a woman younger than 30 with Graves' hyperthyroidism. Each CDR3 is given with its conserved first and last residue. The D gene is left open where the match is weak. Clone size is not always given. Where it is, it says once, few, many or a class for expanded clones.

. | . | TRBJ2-5 | TRBV20-1 | TGCAGTGCCGGGGGGCCAGGGGGCGCAGATACGCAGTACTTC | CSAGGPGGADTQYF
. | TRBD2 | TRBJ2-7 | TRBV10-1 | TGCGCCAGCAGTGGGGGACTAGCGGGAGGCCTAGACGAGCAGTACTTC | CASSGGLAGGLDEQYF
. | TRBD1 | TRBJ1-2 | TRBV7-2 | TGCGCCAGCAGCCAACGGGCAGGGGGCACTGAGGGCTACACCTTC | CASSQRAGGTEGYTF
many | . | TRBJ1-1 | TRBV12-3/TRBV12-4 | TGTGCCAGCAGCTTTAAGCTCAGAGGGAGCACTGAAGCTTTCTTT | CASSFKLRGSTEAFF
few | TRBD1 | TRBJ1-2 | TRBV5-4 | TGTGCCAGCAGCTTTATGGGACAGGGGAACTATGGCTACACCTTC | CASSFMGQGNYGYTF
few | . | TRBJ2-2 | TRBV2 | TGTGCCAGCAGTGCCCCCTCCGGCACCGGGGAGCTGTTTTTT | CASSAPSGTGELFF
many | . | TRBJ2-7 | TRBV15 | TGTGCCACCAGCAGACCTCCAACCTACGAGCAGTACTTC | CATSRPPTYEQYF
once | TRBD2 | TRBJ2-3 | TRBV20-1 | TGCAGTGCAGAGCTACCCAGCGGGAGGGTGACAGATACGCAGTATTTT | CSAELPSGRVTDTQYF
many | . | TRBJ1-5 | TRBV7-8 | TGTGCCAGCAGCCTAGGGACATCCAGCAATCAGCCCCAGCATTTT | CASSLGTSSNQPQHF
many | TRBD1 | TRBJ1-4 | TRBV2 | TGTGCCAGCAGAGCTACAGGGGGGAATGAAAAACTGTTTTTT | CASRATGGNEKLFF
once | . | TRBJ1-4 | TRBV10-3 | TGTGCCATCAATTCGGGACCGGCGGCTAAACTGTTTTTT | CAINSGPAAKLFF
. | . | TRBJ1-1 | TRBV14 | TGTGCCAGCAGCCGAGGGGGGATTCACACTGAAGCTTTCTTT | CASSRGGIHTEAFF
many | TRBD1 | TRBJ1-4 | TRBV25-1 | TGTGCCAGCAGTGAACCGAAGGGGGCGCGTGAAAAACTGTTTTTT | CASSEPKGAREKLFF
. | TRBD2 | TRBJ2-7 | TRBV20-1 | TGCAGTGGAAAACCCGGGACTAGCTACCACGAGCAGTACTTC | CSGKPGTSYHEQYF
many | . | TRBJ1-2 | TRBV2 | TGTGCCAGCAGTGACGGTCTAAACTATGGCTACACCTTC | CASSDGLNYGYTF
many | . | TRBJ2-7 | TRBV3-1 | TGTGCCAGCAGCCCTCTCGGTATGGGCTCCTACGAGCAGTACTTC | CASSPLGMGSYEQYF
many | . | TRBJ1-3 | TRBV18 | TGTGCCAGCAGCCAACGGTCTGGAAACACCATATATTTT | CASSQRSGNTIYF
many | TRBD1 | TRBJ1-4 | TRBV2 | TGTGCCAGCACCCTACAGGGGGCCAAAGAAAAACTGTTTTTT | CASTLQGAKEKLFF
. | . | TRBJ1-4 | TRBV11-2 | TGTGCCAGCAGCTTAGCCCCTACGGCGGATGAGCAGGGAAGTGAAAAACTGTTTTTT | CASSLAPTADEQGSEKLFF
. | TRBD2 | TRBJ2-7 | TRBV15 | TGTGCCACCAGCAGAGGGACTAGCGGGAGGGTCTACGAGCAGTACTTC | CATSRGTSGRVYEQYF
. | . | TRBJ2-7 | TRBV20-1 | TGCAGTGCTAGAGTACGGGGGAGCTCCTACAATGAGCAGTACTTC | CSARVRGSSYNEQYF
. | . | TRBJ2-7 | TRBV7-2 | TGTGCCAGCAGCTACATTAGCTCCTACGAGCAGTACTTC | CASSYISSYEQYF
many | . | TRBJ1-1 | TRBV12-3/TRBV12-4 | TGTGCCAGCAACAACCGGGGGACTGAAGCTTTCTTT | CASNNRGTEAFF
. | TRBD1 | TRBJ2-5 | TRBV5-1 | TGCGTCAGCAGCTCCCGGACAGGGGCGGTTGAGACCCAGTACTTC | CVSSSRTGAVETQYF
many | . | TRBJ1-6 | TRBV6-1 | TGTGCCAGCAGTGAAGGTGCGGCAGGGACCTCACCCCTCCACTTT | CASSEGAAGTSPLHF
few | TRBD1 | TRBJ1-1 | TRBV30 | TGTGCCTGGAGGGGACAGGGAATAGCCATGAACACTGAAGCTTTCTTT | CAWRGQGIAMNTEAFF
. | . | TRBJ1-1 | TRBV7-2 | TGTGCCAGCAGCTTTTACGGGGCCGGCGAGGACACTGAAGCTTTCTTT | CASSFYGAGEDTEAFF
few | . | TRBJ2-7 | TRBV3-1 | TGTGCCAGCAGCCTCGGGGTGGCGACCGAGCAGTACTTC | CASSLGVATEQYF
. | TRBD1 | TRBJ1-2 | TRBV12-3/TRBV12-4 | TGTGCCAGCAGTAGCCGACAGGGAGTGTCTGGAAACACCTTC | CASSSRQGVSGNTF
many | TRBD2 | TRBJ2-7 | TRBV2 | TGTGCCAGCAGGACGAGCGGGAGAGCCGACGAGCAGTACTTC | CASRTSGRADEQYF
many | . | TRBJ2-5 | TRBV12-3/TRBV12-4 | TGTGCCAGCAGTTTGGGACCAACCGAAGAGACCCAGTACTTC | CASSLGPTEETQYF
. | TRBD2 | TRBJ2-7 | TRBV10-3 | TGTGCCATTGGGCTAGCGGGAGGAAAAGAGCAGTACTTC | CAIGLAGGKEQYF
few | . | TRBJ2-7 | TRBV3-1 | TGTGCCAGCAGCCAAGGTAGGGGTGCCTACGAGCAGTACTTC | CASSQGRGAYEQYF
many | TRBD1 | TRBJ2-5 | TRBV24-1 | TGTGCCACCAGTGAGTCCGGGACAGTTATAGAGACCCAGTACTTC | CATSESGTVIETQYF
. | . | TRBJ1-4 | TRBV5-4 | TGTGCCAGCAGCTTAGGGGGGCGGGAGGGCGTTTCGGGAAAACTGTTTTTT | CASSLGGREGVSGKLFF
many | TRBD1 | TRBJ1-6 | TRBV27 | TGTGCCAGCAGTCAGCGGACAGGTGCCTATAATTCACCCCTCCACTTT | CASSQRTGAYNSPLHF
many | TRBD1 | TRBJ1-1 | TRBV5-1 | TGCGCCAGCAGTTACTCCGGGACAGGGGTTAACACTGAAGCTTTCTTT | CASSYSGTGVNTEAFF
. | TRBD2 | TRBJ2-7 | TRBV19 | TGTGCCAGTAGGATTCCGGGACTAGCGGGAGGGTACGAGCAGTACTTC | CASRIPGLAGGYEQYF
few | . | TRBJ1-3 | TRBV19 | TGTGCCAGTAGTATGTATCGGATCTCTGGAAACACCATATATTTT | CASSMYRISGNTIYF
many | . | TRBJ1-1 | TRBV6-2/TRBV6-3 | TGTGCCAGCGGACAGATAACAGCTTTCTTT | CASGQITAFF
. | . | TRBJ2-6 | TRBV2 | TGTGCCAGCACCACAACAGGTGTGAACGTCCTGACTTTC | CASTTTGVNVLTF
many | . | TRBJ1-1 | TRBV6-5 | TGTGCCAGCAGTTCTCCTGGGAAGGGAACTGAAGCTTTCTTT | CASSSPGKGTEAFF
many | . | TRBJ1-5 | TRBV20-1 | TGCAGTGCCGAAAGGCGGGCGAGCAATCAGCCCCAGCATTTT | CSAERRASNQPQHF
. | . | TRBJ1-2 | TRBV5-4 | TGTGCCAGCAGCTTCGGTGAGGGTTTGGGGAACAATGAGCATGGCTACACCTTC | CASSFGEGLGNNEHGYTF
many | . | TRBJ2-5 | TRBV4-1 | TGCGCCAGCAGCCAATTGGGAGGGACCCAGTACTTC | CASSQLGGTQYF
many | . | TRBJ2-7 | TRBV29-1 | TGCAGCGTCTGCCCGGACGGGTCCTACGAGCAGTACTTC | CSVCPDGSYEQYF
many | TRBD1 | TRBJ1-2 | TRBV29-1 | TGCAGCTTCCGGGACAGGGCTGGGAGTGGCTATGGCTACACCTTC | CSFRDRAGSGYGYTF
many | . | TRBJ1-1 | TRBV29-1 | TGCAGCGTTGAGTCAGGGCCGATCTGGGGCACTGAAGCTTTCTTT | CSVESGPIWGTEAFF
many | TRBD1 | TRBJ2-7 | TRBV15 | TGTGCCACCAGCGGCGGGACAGGGGGGATTTACGAGCAGTACTTC | CATSGGTGGIYEQYF
. | TRBD1 | TRBJ2-5 | TRBV20-1 | TGCAGTGCTACAGGGGGCGGGGAGACCCAGTACTTC | CSATGGGETQYF
few | . | TRBJ2-2 | TRBV24-1 | TGTGCCACCAGTCCCTCGAAAACGAACACCGGGGAGCTGTTTTTT | CATSPSKTNTGELFF
. | . | TRBJ2-1 | TRBV30 | TGTGCCTCGGGGAGGGGGGATGAGCAGTTCTTC | CASGRGDEQFF
many | TRBD1 | TRBJ2-5 | TRBV12-5 | TGTGCTAGTGGTTCTCCGGGACAGGGGGCTTATCAAGAGACCCAGTACTTC | CASGSPGQGAYQETQYF
once | . | TRBJ2-7 | TRBV24-1 | TGTGCCACCGGGCCTGGGTACGAGCAGTACTTC | CATGPGYEQYF
. | TRBD1 | TRBJ2-5 | TRBV7-3 | TGTGCCAGCAGCTTAACGGGGGAGACAGGGGCCCAGTACTTC | CASSLTGETGAQYF
. | . | TRBJ2-5 | TRBV7-8 | TGTGCCAGCAGCTTCCCCAGCGGGACCCAGTACTTC | CASSFPSGTQYF
many | . | TRBJ1-4 | TRBV20-1 | TGCAGTGCTACCCTCCTGACGATCGTGGAAAAACTGTTTTTT | CSATLLTIVEKLFF
. | TRBD2 | TRBJ2-1 | TRBV20-1 | TGCAGTGCTAGAGTGGGACTAGCGGGAGGACTACAGAATGAGCAGTTCTTC | CSARVGLAGGLQNEQFF
. | . | TRBJ2-1 | TRBV24-1 | TGTGCCACCAGTGGTCACCGAGGGATCTACAATGAGCAGTTCTTC | CATSGHRGIYNEQFF
. | TRBD1 | TRBJ2-2 | TRBV4-1 | TGTGCCAGCAGCTTGGAGGGACAGGGAATCACCGGGGAGCTGTTTTTT | CASSLEGQGITGELFF